The 28 T cell receptor beta chains listed next were all sequenced from one sample in a study of cytomegalovirus exposure and HLA in healthy donors. This table comes from immunoSEQ multiplex PCR, and its TCRdb copy is limited to in-frame clones, with some not included. The sample yields more than 150,000 clones, around 81% seen once. Sequencing input: PBMCs. These TCRs come from a woman between 18 and 30 years old in good health and CMV-seropositive.

This clone was detected once. The chain employs TRBV7-9 and TRBJ1-5; 9 nucleotides align to TRBD1. The CDR3 has 15 amino acids. The junction had 8 bases not matched to a gene; V was cut back by 6 bases and J by 5 bases. Germline V lookup: CDR1 SEHNR, CDR2 FQNEAQ (reference sequence). The CDR3 region has the DNA TGTGCCAGCAGGTCCCGGGACAGGGCGGATCAGCCCCAGCATTTT. Translation gives CASRSRDRADQPQHF.

This chain joins TRBV5-1 and TRBJ2-2; weak D call: TRBD2 (7 bases). This CDR3 is 15 amino acids long. V lost 6 bases and J 6 bases, leaving 18 bases between the germline ends. Germline lookup yields CDR1 SGHRS and CDR2 YFSETQ. Here the CDR3 reads CASNFPGGQAGELFF. CDR3 nucleotides: TGCGCCAGCAACTTCCCGGGGGGCCAGGCCGGGGAGCTGTTTTTT.

The genes are TRBV6-1 and TRBJ2-2; 8 positions match TRBD2. The length of the CDR3 is 16 residues. The V segment lost 2 bases and the J segment 6 bases; nucleotides outside the gene matches: 8. In germline, CDR1 is MNHNS, CDR2 SASEGT. For the CDR3, the DNA is TGTGCCAGCAGTGAACTCGGGGGGGCCTTCTCCGGGGAGCTGTTTTTT. Its protein product is CASSELGGAFSGELFF.

This chain uses TRBV5-1 with TRBJ2-1; D is undetermined. Deletions cut 7 bases from V and 6 bases from J, with 8 bases between. The CDR3 runs to 11 residues. Per the germline V gene, CDR1 is SGHRS and CDR2 is YFSETQ. DNA of the CDR3: TGCGCCAGCGCCCAGGCCAATGAGCAGTTCTTC. This sequence encodes CASAQANEQFF.

For the CDR3, the DNA is TGTGCCAGCAGCTTGGCCGTTCGGAACACTGAAGCTTTCTTT. Protein sequence: CASSLAVRNTEAFF. The gene calls are TRBV5-4 and TRBJ1-1; no clear D. V dropped 0 bases and J dropped 1 base, with 7 bases sitting between them. Germline V gene lookup returns CDR1 SGHNT and CDR2 YYREEE (reference sequence). The CDR3 is made up of 14 amino acids.

The CDR3 reads CASSEDSSRANVLTF. DNA for the CDR3: TGTGCCAGCAGTGAGGACAGTTCTCGGGCCAACGTCCTGACTTTC. The rearrangement uses TRBV6-1 and TRBJ2-6; D perhaps matches TRBD1 (6 bases). Trimming cost V 3 bases and J 5 bases, with 11 bases left between them. The CDR3 is 15 amino acids. Germline V CDR1 and CDR2: MNHNS, SASEGT.

The rearrangement uses TRBV9 and TRBJ2-1; 10 positions match TRBD2. The CDR3 runs 17 residues. Germline-derived CDR1 and CDR2 are SGDLS and YYNGEE. Trimming at V came to 3 bases and at J to 9 bases, leaving 15 bases not matched to a gene. This chain's CDR3 is CASSADLTSGALGEQFF. CDR3 sequence (DNA): TGTGCCAGCAGCGCTGACCTCACTAGCGGGGCTTTGGGTGAGCAGTTCTTC.

The gene calls are TRBV27 and TRBJ2-5; 8 bases match TRBD2. Germline V lookup: CDR1 MNHEY, CDR2 SMNVEV (reference sequence). The V gene end was trimmed by 6 bases and the J gene end by 4 bases; junction bases not matched to a gene: 10. The CDR3 extends over 15 amino acids. Here the CDR3 DNA reads TGTGCCAGCAGCCCCAGGGCGGGGGGAAGAGAGACCCAGTACTTC. Protein product: CASSPRAGGRETQYF.

J is TRBJ2-7 and V is TRBV6-1, with 7 nucleotides matching TRBD1. Trimming took 3 bases from V and 2 from J; bases not matched to a gene: 10. Germline lookup yields CDR1 MNHNS and CDR2 SASEGT. The CDR3 totals 16 residues. CDR3 amino acids: CASSESVPGTAYEQYF. Written as DNA, the CDR3 is TGTGCCAGCAGTGAGTCGGTGCCGGGGACAGCCTACGAGCAGTACTTC.

The table lists this clone with a count of one. This chain uses TRBV9 with TRBJ1-4; 7 positions agree with TRBD1. CDR1 SGDLS and CDR2 YYNGEE come from the germline V gene. The CDR3 consists of 16 residues. Losses at the gene ends were 0 bases for V and 0 bases for J; bases not matched to a gene: 2. CDR3 region: CASSVGDRTTNEKLFF. The CDR3 DNA follows: TGTGCCAGCAGCGTAGGGGACAGAACAACTAATGAAAAACTGTTTTTT.

The V gene is TRBV6-6, the J gene TRBJ1-1, with TRBD1 matching over 9 bases. V was clipped by 6 bases and J by 6 bases; unmatched bases: 5. Germline CDR1 and CDR2: MNHNY and SVGAGI (reference sequence). The CDR3 length is 13 residues. As DNA, the CDR3 is TGTGCCAGCAGGGGGGACAGGGCCGCTGAAGCTTTCTTT. It is translated as CASRGDRAAEAFF.

This clone has just one count. This chain uses TRBV14 with TRBJ2-3; perhaps TRBD1 as D (5 bases). Per germline, CDR1 SGHDN and CDR2 FVKESK. Trimming took off 1 base at V and 3 bases at J, with 8 bases between the two ends. The CDR3 length is 14 residues. CDR3 DNA: TGTGCCAGCAGCCAAGTCAGACAGACAGATACGCAGTATTTT. It is translated as CASSQVRQTDTQYF.

This clone was seen only once. The rearrangement uses TRBV18 and TRBJ1-4; 7 bases map to TRBD1. Germline-derived CDR1 and CDR2 are KGHSH and LQKENI. The CDR3 is 14 residues long. Trimming cost V 2 bases and J 3 bases; bases outside gene matches: 0. The DNA of the CDR3 is TGTGCCAGCTCACCAGGACAGGCTAATGAAAAACTGTTTTTT. Encoded protein: CASSPGQANEKLFF.

The rearrangement joins TRBV9 to TRBJ2-1; 16 positions agree with TRBD2. Germline trimming cut 3 bases from V and 2 bases from J; bases unmatched to any gene: 8. CDR1 and CDR2 from the germline V gene are SGDLS and YYNGEE. The CDR3 is made up of 19 amino acids. The CDR3 spells CASSAAGTSGGAPYNEQFF. CDR3 DNA: TGTGCCAGCAGCGCCGCCGGGACTAGCGGGGGGGCCCCCTACAATGAGCAGTTCTTC.

The count of this clone is one. The chain carries TRBV5-1 and TRBJ2-3, with 9 bases identical to TRBD2. The germline V gene encodes CDR1 SGHRS and CDR2 YFSETQ. V was clipped by 6 bases and J by 6 bases; unmatched bases: 5. This CDR3 is built from 13 residues. CDR3 bases: TGCGCCAGCACCCTCAGCGGGAGGGATACGCAGTATTTT. Translation gives CASTLSGRDTQYF.

The chain employs TRBV5-1 and TRBJ1-2; D remains unclear. The CDR3 runs to 14 residues. In germline, CDR1 is SGHRS, CDR2 YFSETQ. V dropped 4 bases and J dropped 3 bases, with 13 bases sitting between them. The CDR3 DNA reads TGCGCCAGCAGCCTAGGAGACCGATACTATGGCTACACCTTC. It codes for CASSLGDRYYGYTF.

In this sample, this clone turned up a few times. This rearrangement joins TRBV13 to TRBJ2-1, with 9 bases fitting TRBD2. After removal of 5 bases from V and 5 bases from J, the junction contained 10 bases not matched to a gene. Germline loops: CDR1 PRHDT, CDR2 FYEKMQ (reference sequence). This CDR3 spans 16 amino acids. Here the CDR3 reads CASSTTGLATDNEQFF. The DNA of the CDR3 is TGTGCCAGCAGCACCACGGGACTAGCTACGGACAATGAGCAGTTCTTC.

The genes are TRBV2 and TRBJ2-5; D is perhaps TRBD2 (6 bases). Trimming pared 6 bases from V and 9 bases from J, leaving 23 bases between. In germline, CDR1 is SNHLY, CDR2 FYNNEI. The CDR3 runs to 15 residues. The CDR3 protein is CASRDPGLPHGAQYF. Here the CDR3 DNA reads TGTGCCAGCAGAGACCCAGGACTACCCCATGGGGCCCAGTACTTC. Together with reference TRBV2 and TRBJ2-5, the CDR3 gives the full variable domain: EPEVTQTPSHQVTQMGQEVILRCVPISNHLYFYWYRQILGQKVEFLVSFYNNEISEKSEIFDDQFSVERPDGSNFTLKIRSTKLEDSAMYFCASRDPGLPHGAQYFGPGTRLLVL.

The chain employs TRBV2 and TRBJ2-1; 13 positions match TRBD2. The CDR3 spans 15 residues. The V gene end was trimmed by 5 bases and the J gene end by 7 bases; junction bases not matched to a gene: 5. Germline CDR1 reads SNHLY; CDR2 reads FYNNEI. CDR3 sequence: CASSTSGGAGNEQFF. The CDR3 DNA reads as TGTGCCAGCAGTACTAGCGGGGGGGCGGGTAATGAGCAGTTCTTC.

The chain employs TRBV6-1 and TRBJ1-5, with D uncertain. The CDR3 contains 14 residues. CDR1 is MNHNS, CDR2 SASEGT, per germline. Trimming shortened V by 7 bases and J by 6 bases, and 16 bases separated the two germline ends. CDR3 loop: CASNPGATTQPQHF. The CDR3 DNA follows: TGTGCCAGCAATCCGGGTGCGACTACTCAGCCCCAGCATTTT.

This clone was picked up one time. J is TRBJ2-3 and V is TRBV2; D gene uncertain. CDR1 is SNHLY and CDR2 is FYNNEI in the germline V gene. The CDR3 is 14 amino acids. The germline V and J ends were trimmed by 5 bases and 3 bases, with 12 bases remaining between them. In DNA form, the CDR3 reads TGTGCCAGCAGTTTAGCTTTCATTACAGATACGCAGTATTTT. Translation: CASSLAFITDTQYF.

The chain carries TRBV7-2 and TRBJ1-2; maybe TRBD1 (6 bases). The CDR3 is 15 amino acids. Germline V gives CDR1 SGHTA, CDR2 FQGNSA. Trimming left V 4 bases short and J 4 bases short, with 16 bases between. Here the CDR3 reads CASSSPGQASYGYTF. The CDR3, as DNA: TGTGCCAGCAGCTCACCGGGACAAGCTAGCTATGGCTACACCTTC.

The chain joins TRBV27 to TRBJ1-4, with a tentative D call TRBD1 (6 bases). This CDR3 region has 13 residues. V lost 5 bases and J 10 bases, leaving 14 bases between the germline ends. Looked up from germline, CDR1 is MNHEY and CDR2 is SMNVEV (reference sequence). DNA of the CDR3: TGTGCCAGCAGTGAGGAACAGGGCGGAAAACTGTTTTTT. Translating gives CASSEEQGGKLFF.

This clone was observed once. The chain is built from TRBV2 and TRBJ1-3; D is perhaps TRBD1 (5 bases). The germline V gene encodes CDR1 SNHLY and CDR2 FYNNEI. V was cut by 5 bases and J by 0 bases, with 8 bases left in between. This CDR3 region has 14 residues. The CDR3 here is CASSTGISGNTIYF. The CDR3 coding sequence is TGTGCCAGCAGTACAGGCATCTCTGGAAACACCATATATTTT.

J is TRBJ2-5 and V is TRBV5-1, with D unresolved. The CDR3 has 14 amino acids. The V gene's germline CDR1 is SGHRS and CDR2 YFSETQ. The ends were cut back, 4 bases at V and 0 bases at J, with 10 bases in the middle. CDR3 amino acids: CASSPNGYQETQYF. Here the CDR3 DNA reads TGCGCCAGCAGCCCGAACGGGTACCAAGAGACCCAGTACTTC.

V gene TRBV4-1 combines with J gene TRBJ2-2; 11 nucleotides line up with TRBD2. The CDR3 totals 16 residues. Germline assignment: CDR1 MGHRA and CDR2 YSYEKL. Trimming removed 1 base from V and 4 bases from J; junction bases left unmatched: 2. DNA for the CDR3: TGCGCCAGCAGCCAAGTACTAGCGGGGGTCACCGGGGAGCTGTTTTTT. Protein: CASSQVLAGVTGELFF.

This chain links TRBV6-1 with TRBJ1-3, with a possible D match to TRBD1 (5 bases). CDR3 length: 18 residues. Trimming removed 4 bases at V and 0 bases at J, with 19 bases between. Germline assignment: CDR1 MNHNS and CDR2 SASEGT. DNA of the CDR3: TGTGCCAGCAGTGGCCCAAACCTACAGGTTTACTCTGGAAACACCATATATTTT. Amino acid sequence: CASSGPNLQVYSGNTIYF.

The gene calls are TRBV6-4 and TRBJ1-2, with D tentatively TRBD1 (5 bases). The CDR3 totals 13 residues. Between the trimmed V and J ends, which lost 5 bases and 3 bases, there was a span of 10 bases. The germline V gene has CDR1 MRHNA and CDR2 SNTAGT. This CDR3 is CASSPGVDYGYTF. CDR3 bases: TGTGCCAGCAGTCCGGGGGTTGACTATGGCTACACCTTC.